This T cell receptor beta chain emerged from a study of T cell responses to AZD1222 COVID-19 vaccine. The overall study: Recipients boosted at about 4 weeks or about 12 weeks are pooled.

Assay used: immunoSEQ multiplex PCR; TCRdb lists only in-frame clones, some missing. The table records some 170,000 clones, roughly 91% of them present only once. This clone was counted once. What it recognizes is unknown. Its ends do not fully match the called genes, so a read error is possible. Other DNA sequences in the same sample also yield this CDR3. The germline CDR1 and CDR2 sequences are SGHNT and YYREEE (reference sequence). This CDR3 is built from 13 residues. Study observations and caveats: Two AZD1222 doses significantly raised spike-specific TCR breadth and depth over controls. At baseline, seropositivity was found in only a handful of AZD1222 recipients. Donors were chiefly white British, with a greater number of females, and clonal diversity was perhaps underestimated.

J is TRBJ2-5 and V is TRBV5-4, with 7 positions matching TRBD2. This receptor was obtained from an adult in good health. The sequencing here drew on peripheral blood, taken on day 0 of AZD1222 vaccination. The CDR3 sequence is CASSSGREETQYF. CDR3 nucleotide sequence: TGTGCCAGTAGCTCAGGGAGGGAAGAGACCCAGTACTTC.